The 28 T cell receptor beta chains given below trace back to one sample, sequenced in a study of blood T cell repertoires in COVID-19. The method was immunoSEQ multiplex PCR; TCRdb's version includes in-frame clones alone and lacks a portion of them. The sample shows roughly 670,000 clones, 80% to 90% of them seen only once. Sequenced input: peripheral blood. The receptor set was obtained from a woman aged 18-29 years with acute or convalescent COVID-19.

The CDR3 coding sequence is TGTGCCAGCAGCCTCGAGCCAACCGGTGATACGCAGTATTTT. It codes for CASSLEPTGDTQYF. The rearrangement uses TRBV5-4 and TRBJ2-3; D is unclear. Trimming removed 4 bases at V and 6 bases at J, with 15 bases between. The CDR3 has 14 residues. Germline V gives CDR1 SGHNT, CDR2 YYREEE (reference sequence).

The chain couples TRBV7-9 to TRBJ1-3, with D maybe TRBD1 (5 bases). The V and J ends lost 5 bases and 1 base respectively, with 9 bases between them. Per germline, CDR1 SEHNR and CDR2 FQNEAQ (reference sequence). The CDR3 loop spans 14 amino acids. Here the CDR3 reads CASSLRGSGNTIYF. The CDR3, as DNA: TGTGCCAGCAGCCTGCGGGGGTCTGGAAACACCATATATTTT.

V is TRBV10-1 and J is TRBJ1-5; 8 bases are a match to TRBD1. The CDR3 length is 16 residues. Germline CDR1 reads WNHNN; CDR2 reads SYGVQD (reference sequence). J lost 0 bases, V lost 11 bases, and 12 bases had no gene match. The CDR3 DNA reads TGCGCCGAGGGACAGGATCACGTTTATAGCAATCAGCCCCAGCATTTT. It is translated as CAEGQDHVYSNQPQHF.

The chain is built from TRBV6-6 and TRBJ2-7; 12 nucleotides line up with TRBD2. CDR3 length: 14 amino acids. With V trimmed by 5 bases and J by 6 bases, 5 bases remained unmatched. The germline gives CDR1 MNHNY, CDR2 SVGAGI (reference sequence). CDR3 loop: CASSTSGGTLEQYF. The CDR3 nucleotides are TGTGCCAGCAGTACTAGCGGGGGGACCCTCGAGCAGTACTTC.

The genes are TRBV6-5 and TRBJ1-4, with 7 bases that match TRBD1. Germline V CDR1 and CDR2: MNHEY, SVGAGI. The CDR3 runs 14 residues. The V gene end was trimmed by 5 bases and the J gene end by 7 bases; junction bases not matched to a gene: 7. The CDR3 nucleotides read TGTGCCAGCAGTCTCGACAGGGAAAGTGAAAAACTGTTTTTT. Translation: CASSLDRESEKLFF.

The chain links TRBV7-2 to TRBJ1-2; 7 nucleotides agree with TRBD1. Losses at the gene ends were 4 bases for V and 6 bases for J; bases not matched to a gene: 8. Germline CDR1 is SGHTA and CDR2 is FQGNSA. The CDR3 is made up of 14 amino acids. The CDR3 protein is CASSSYRGADGYTF. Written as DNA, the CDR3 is TGTGCCAGCAGCTCCTACAGGGGAGCGGATGGCTACACCTTC.

The CDR3 nucleotides are TGTGCCAGCAGTGAAGGCCCGACTCTTAATTCACCCCTCCACTTT. This encodes CASSEGPTLNSPLHF. The chain links TRBV6-1 to TRBJ1-6; unclear D gene. Between the trimmed V and J ends, which lost 1 base and 6 bases, there was a span of 10 bases. The CDR3 is made up of 15 amino acids. CDR1 and CDR2 from the germline V gene are MNHNS and SASEGT.

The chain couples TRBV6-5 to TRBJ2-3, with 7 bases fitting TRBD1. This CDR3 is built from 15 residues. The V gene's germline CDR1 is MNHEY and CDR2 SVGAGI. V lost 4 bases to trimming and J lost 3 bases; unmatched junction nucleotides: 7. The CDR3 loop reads CASSSGQLLTDTQYF. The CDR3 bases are TGTGCCAGCAGTTCGGGACAGTTACTTACAGATACGCAGTATTTT.

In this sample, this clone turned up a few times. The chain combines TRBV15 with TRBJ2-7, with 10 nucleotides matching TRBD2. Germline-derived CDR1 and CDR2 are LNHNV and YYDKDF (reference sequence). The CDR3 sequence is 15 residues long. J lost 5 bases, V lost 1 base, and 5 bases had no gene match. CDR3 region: CATSRVRAGGHEQYF. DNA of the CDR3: TGTGCCACCAGCAGAGTTCGAGCGGGGGGGCACGAGCAGTACTTC. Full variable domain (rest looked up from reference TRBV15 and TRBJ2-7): DAMVIQNPRYQVTQFGKPVTLSCSQTLNHNVMYWYQQKSSQAPKLLFHYYDKDFNNEADTPDNFQSRRPNTSFCFLDIRSPGLGDTAMYLCATSRVRAGGHEQYFGPGTRLTVT.

CDR3 nucleotide sequence: TGTGCCAGCAGTTACTCGGGACAAAGATACACCTTC. This gives the protein CASSYSGQRYTF. The rearrangement uses TRBV6-5 and TRBJ1-2, with a tentative D call TRBD1 (6 bases). The CDR3 has 12 amino acids. The V end lost 0 bases, the J end lost 11 bases, and 10 bases lay between the germline ends. Germline V CDR1 and CDR2: MNHEY, SVGAGI.

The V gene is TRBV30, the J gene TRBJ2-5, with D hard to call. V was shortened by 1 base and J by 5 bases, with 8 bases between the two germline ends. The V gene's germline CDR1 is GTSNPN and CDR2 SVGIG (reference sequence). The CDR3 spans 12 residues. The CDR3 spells CAWSGGTETQYF. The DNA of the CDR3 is TGTGCCTGGAGTGGAGGTACGGAGACCCAGTACTTC.

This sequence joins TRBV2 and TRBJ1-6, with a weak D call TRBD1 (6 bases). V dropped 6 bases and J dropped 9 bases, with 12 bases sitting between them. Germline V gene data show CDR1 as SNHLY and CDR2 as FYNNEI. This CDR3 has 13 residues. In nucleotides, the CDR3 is TGTGCCAGCAGATGGGACATTTCTTCACCCCTCCACTTT. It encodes CASRWDISSPLHF.

The CDR3 protein is CASSPGGTGPLSNQPQHF. CDR3 coding DNA: TGTGCCAGCAGCCCTGGGGGGACAGGCCCCCTTAGCAATCAGCCCCAGCATTTT. This chain joins TRBV27 and TRBJ1-5, with 8 positions matching TRBD1. V shed 6 bases and J 0 bases; nucleotides not matched to a gene: 13. Per the germline V gene, CDR1 is MNHEY and CDR2 is SMNVEV (reference sequence). The CDR3 length is 18 residues.

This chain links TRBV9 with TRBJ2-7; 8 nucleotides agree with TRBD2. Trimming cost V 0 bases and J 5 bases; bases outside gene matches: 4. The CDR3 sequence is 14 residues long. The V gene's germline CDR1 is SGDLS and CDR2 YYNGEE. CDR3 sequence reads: CASSVGLALNEQYF. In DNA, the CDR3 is TGTGCCAGCAGCGTAGGACTAGCGTTGAACGAGCAGTACTTC.

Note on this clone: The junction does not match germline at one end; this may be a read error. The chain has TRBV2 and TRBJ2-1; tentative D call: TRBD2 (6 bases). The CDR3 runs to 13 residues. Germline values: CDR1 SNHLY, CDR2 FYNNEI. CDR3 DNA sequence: TGTGCCGGCAGTGGGGGGACTCATACTGAGCAGTTCTTC. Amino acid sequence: CAGSGGTHTEQFF.

The CDR3 coding sequence is TGTGCCAGCAGCGTCGGGACTGGGGCCAACGTCCTGACTTTC. Its translation is CASSVGTGANVLTF. This sequence joins TRBV9 and TRBJ2-6; tentative D call: TRBD2 (5 bases). Trimming cost V 2 bases and J 2 bases, with 5 bases left between them. Germline loops: CDR1 SGDLS, CDR2 YYNGEE. The CDR3 totals 14 residues.

In DNA form, the CDR3 reads TGTGCCAGTAGTCCCCGACTAGAACACAATGAGCAGTTCTTC. It specifies CASSPRLEHNEQFF. V gene TRBV19 combines with J gene TRBJ2-1, with TRBD2 as a possible D gene (6 bases). The CDR3 is 14 residues long. Germline lookup yields CDR1 LNHDA and CDR2 SQIVND (reference sequence). V lost 5 bases and J 5 bases, leaving 13 bases between the germline ends.

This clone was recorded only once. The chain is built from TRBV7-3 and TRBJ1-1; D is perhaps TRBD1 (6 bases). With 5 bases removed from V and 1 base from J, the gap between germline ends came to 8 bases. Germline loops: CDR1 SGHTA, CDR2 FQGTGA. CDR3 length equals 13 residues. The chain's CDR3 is CASSEQGNTEAFF. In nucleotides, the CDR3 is TGTGCCAGCAGCGAACAGGGGAACACTGAAGCTTTCTTT.

In DNA form, the CDR3 reads TGTGCCAGCACCCTCCGGGGCTATAATTCACCCCTCCACTTT. Translated, it gives CASTLRGYNSPLHF. V and J are TRBV27 and TRBJ1-6; D unresolved. Trimming left V 7 bases short and J 3 bases short, with 10 bases between. The CDR3 runs to 14 residues. The germline V gene has CDR1 MNHEY and CDR2 SMNVEV (reference sequence).

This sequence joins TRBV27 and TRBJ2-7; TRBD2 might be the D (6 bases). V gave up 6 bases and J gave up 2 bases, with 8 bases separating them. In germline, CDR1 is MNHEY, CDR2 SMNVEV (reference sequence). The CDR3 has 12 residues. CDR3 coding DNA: TGTGCCAGCAGGCGGGACCCCTACGAGCAGTACTTC. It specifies CASRRDPYEQYF.

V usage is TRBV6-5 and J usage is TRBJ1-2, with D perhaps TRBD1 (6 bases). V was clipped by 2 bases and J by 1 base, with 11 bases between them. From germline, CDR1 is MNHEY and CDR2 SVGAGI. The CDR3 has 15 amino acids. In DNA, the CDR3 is TGTGCCAGCAGTTACGGGCTACAGGGTAACTATGGCTACACCTTC. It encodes CASSYGLQGNYGYTF.

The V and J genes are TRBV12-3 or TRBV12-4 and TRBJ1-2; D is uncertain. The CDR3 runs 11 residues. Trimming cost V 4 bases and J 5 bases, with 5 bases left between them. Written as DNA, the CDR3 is TGTGCCAGCAGTTATAGTTATGGCTACACCTTC. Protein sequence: CASSYSYGYTF.

CDR3 in amino acids: CSASAGPEQYF. The DNA for the CDR3 is TGCAGTGCTAGCGCGGGGCCCGAGCAGTACTTC. The chain recombines TRBV20-1 with TRBJ2-7; perhaps TRBD2 as D (6 bases). Germline assignment: CDR1 DFQATT and CDR2 SNEGSKA (reference sequence). This CDR3 contains 11 residues. The V and J ends lost 3 bases and 6 bases respectively, with 9 bases between them.

CDR3: CASRGPGVEAFF. CDR3 coding DNA: TGTGCCAGCAGGGGCCCAGGGGTCGAAGCTTTCTTT. The chain employs TRBV28 and TRBJ1-1, with a tentative D call TRBD1 (6 bases). This CDR3 spans 12 amino acids. Germline CDR1 and CDR2: MDHEN and SYDVKM. Trimming took off 6 bases at V and 8 bases at J, with 13 bases between the two ends.

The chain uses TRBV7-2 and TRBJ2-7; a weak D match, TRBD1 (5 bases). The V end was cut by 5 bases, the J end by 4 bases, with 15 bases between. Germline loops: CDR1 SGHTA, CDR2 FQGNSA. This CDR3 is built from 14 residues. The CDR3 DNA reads TGTGCCAGCAGCCTCGGACAAGTAGGGTACGAGCAGTACTTC. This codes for CASSLGQVGYEQYF.

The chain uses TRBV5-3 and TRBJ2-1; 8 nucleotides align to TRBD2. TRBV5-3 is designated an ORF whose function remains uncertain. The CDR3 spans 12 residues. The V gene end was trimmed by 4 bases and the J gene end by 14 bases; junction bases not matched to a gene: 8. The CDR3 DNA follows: TGTGCCAGAAGCCCCGGGAGGGGGGAAGAGTTCTTC. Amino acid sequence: CARSPGRGEEFF.

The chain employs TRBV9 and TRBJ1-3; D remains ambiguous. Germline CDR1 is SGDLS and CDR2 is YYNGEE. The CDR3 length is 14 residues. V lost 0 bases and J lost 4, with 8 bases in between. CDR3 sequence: CASSVGEAGNTIYF. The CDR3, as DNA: TGTGCCAGCAGCGTAGGAGAAGCCGGAAACACCATATATTTT.

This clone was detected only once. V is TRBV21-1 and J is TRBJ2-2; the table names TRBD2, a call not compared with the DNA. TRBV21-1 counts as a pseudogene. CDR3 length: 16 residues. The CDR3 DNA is TGTGCCAGCAGCAAAAAAGGCCGGGGGAACACCGGGGAGCTGTTTTTT. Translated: CASSKKGRGNTGELFF.